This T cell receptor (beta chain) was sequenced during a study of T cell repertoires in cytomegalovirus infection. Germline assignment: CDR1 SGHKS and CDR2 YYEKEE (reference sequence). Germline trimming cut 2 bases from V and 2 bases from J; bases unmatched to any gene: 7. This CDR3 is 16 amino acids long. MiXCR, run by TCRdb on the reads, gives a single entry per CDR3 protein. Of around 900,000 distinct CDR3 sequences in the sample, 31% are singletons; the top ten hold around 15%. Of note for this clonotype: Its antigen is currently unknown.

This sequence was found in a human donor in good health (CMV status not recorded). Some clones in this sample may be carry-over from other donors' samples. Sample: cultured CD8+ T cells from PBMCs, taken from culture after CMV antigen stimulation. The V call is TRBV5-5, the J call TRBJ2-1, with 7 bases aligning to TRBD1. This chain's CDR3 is CASSLQRQGPYNEQFF. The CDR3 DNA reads TGTGCCAGCAGCTTACAACGACAGGGTCCCTACAATGAGCAGTTCTTC.